The TCR beta chain described here comes from a study of blood T cell repertoires in COVID-19. The method was immunoSEQ multiplex PCR; TCRdb's version includes in-frame clones alone and lacks a portion of them. The sample contains about half a million clones, around 85% of which appear only once. Germline-derived CDR1 and CDR2 are GTSNPN and SVGIG (reference sequence). V was trimmed by 3 bases and J by 6 bases, leaving 14 bases between them. This CDR3 is 13 amino acids long. The chain recombines TRBV30 with TRBJ1-2; D remains ambiguous. The sequenced sample was peripheral blood. The receptor was derived from a human donor in a cohort sampled during active COVID-19. CDR3 DNA: TGTGCCTGGAGAAAAAGCAGGCAAAATGGCTACACCTTC. Its protein product is CAWRKSRQNGYTF.